The 8 T cell receptor beta chains in this list originate from one sample, sequenced in a study of vaccination effects on CD4 cells after COVID-19. Before sequencing, viral peptide pools were used by the ViraFEST assay to expand antigen-specific CD4+ T cells. Upon completion of under eleven days in culture, CD4+ T cells were isolated. Neither prior SARS-CoV-2 infection nor positive nucleocapsid antibodies were present in the vaccine recipients. Antigen specificity for these receptors is unknown. The assay was immunoSEQ multiplex PCR, and TCRdb's table has in-frame clones only and misses some. The data show tens of thousands of clones, around 67% seen once. Specimen: CD4+ T cells from PBMCs cultured with SARS-CoV-2 spike peptides, collected before COVID-19 vaccination. These receptors were obtained from a human donor who received a COVID-19 vaccine.

The chain has TRBV7-8 and TRBJ2-7, with no clear D. V dropped 1 base and J dropped 2 bases, with 9 bases sitting between them. This CDR3 is 14 amino acids long. Germline CDR1 reads SGHVS; CDR2 reads FQNEAQ. CDR3: CASSLGKVAYEQYF. The CDR3 DNA sequence: TGTGCCAGCAGCTTAGGAAAGGTTGCCTACGAGCAGTACTTC.

The V gene is TRBV6-4, the J gene TRBJ1-2, with 12 bases that match TRBD1. There are 18 residues in the CDR3. V lost 6 bases, J lost 4 bases, and 15 bases stayed unmatched. CDR1 and CDR2 (germline): MRHNA, SNTAGT. The DNA for the CDR3 is TGTGCCAGCAGCCGACGAGGGACAGGGGGCCCCACTGGCTATGGCTACACCTTC. Its translation is CASSRRGTGGPTGYGYTF.

The genes are TRBV5-1 and TRBJ2-7, with 7 bases identical to TRBD1. Germline V CDR1 and CDR2: SGHRS, YFSETQ. With V trimmed by 2 bases and J by 0 bases, 5 bases remained unmatched. CDR3 size: 15 residues. CDR3: CASSFDRAISYEQYF. The CDR3, as DNA: TGCGCCAGCAGCTTTGACAGGGCAATCTCCTACGAGCAGTACTTC.

V usage is TRBV12-5 and J usage is TRBJ2-7; unclear D gene. The germline V gene encodes CDR1 LGHNT and CDR2 FRNRAP. The germline V and J ends were trimmed by 1 base and 6 bases, with 10 bases remaining between them. The CDR3 is made up of 13 amino acids. The DNA of the CDR3 is TGTGCTAGTGGTTTGGAGACTGTTTCCGAGCAGTACTTC. Protein product: CASGLETVSEQYF.

The chain links TRBV28 to TRBJ1-3; 9 nucleotides match TRBD1. V shed 5 bases, J shed 1 base, and the junction held 3 bases outside the gene matches. CDR1 and CDR2 (germline): MDHEN, SYDVKM. CDR3 size: 15 residues. CDR3: CASSLGTGSGNTIYF. The CDR3, as DNA: TGTGCCAGCAGTCTCGGGACAGGGTCTGGAAACACCATATATTTT.

The chain links TRBV5-1 to TRBJ2-3; 8 bases agree with TRBD2. The CDR3 has 18 residues. J lost 3 bases, V lost 0 bases, and 12 bases had no gene match. Germline V gene sequence: CDR1 SGHRS, CDR2 YFSETQ. CDR3 nucleotide sequence: TGCGCCAGCAGCTTGGGTCGGGTCGGGAGGGCCGTAACAGATACGCAGTATTTT. Protein product: CASSLGRVGRAVTDTQYF.

J is TRBJ2-1 and V is TRBV2, with 11 bases aligning to TRBD2. The CDR3 runs to 14 residues. Germline CDR1 SNHLY, CDR2 FYNNEI. V lost 9 bases, J lost 7 bases, and 8 bases stayed unmatched. This CDR3 reads CASRPGLAVNEQFF. The CDR3 DNA reads as TGTGCCAGTCGCCCGGGACTAGCGGTGAATGAGCAGTTCTTC. The complete variable domain, with remaining parts taken from reference TRBV2 and TRBJ2-1, reads EPEVTQTPSHQVTQMGQEVILRCVPISNHLYFYWYRQILGQKVEFLVSFYNNEISEKSEIFDDQFSVERPDGSNFTLKIRSTKLEDSAMYFCASRPGLAVNEQFFGPGTRLTVL.

This clone has a handful of counts. The V gene is TRBV5-6, the J gene TRBJ2-7; unclear D gene. CDR1 SGHDT and CDR2 YYEEEE come from the germline V gene. This CDR3 region has 11 residues. V was trimmed by 4 bases and J by 4 bases, leaving 6 bases between them. As DNA, the CDR3 is TGTGCCAGCAGCCGGCGGTACGAGCAGTACTTC. Translation: CASSRRYEQYF.